The 10 T cell receptor beta chains below all came from one sample that was sequenced in a study of CD8 T cells in Susac syndrome. A quantity of about 0.5 to 1 ug RNA underwent reverse transcription using random hexamers. TCRdb recomputed calls from the immunoSEQ multiplex PCR reads with MiXCR, one row per CDR3 protein. Of 130,000 to 150,000 distinct CDR3 sequences listed, around 94% are singletons. The sample comprised CD8+ T cells from PBMCs. These receptors all stem from a human donor in good health.

This chain uses TRBV7-9 with TRBJ1-2; TRBD1 matches 7 bases. CDR1 is SEHNR, CDR2 FQNEAQ, per germline (reference sequence). The CDR3 has 14 amino acids. Losses at the gene ends were 3 bases for V and 6 bases for J; bases not matched to a gene: 7. The CDR3 loop reads CASSFKGQGDGYTF. The DNA of the CDR3 is TGTGCCAGCAGCTTCAAGGGGCAGGGGGATGGCTACACCTTC.

The sample holds one count of this clonotype. The rearrangement uses TRBV20-1 and TRBJ2-1, with 10 bases fitting TRBD2. V was clipped by 4 bases and J by 2 bases; unmatched bases: 11. Per germline, CDR1 DFQATT and CDR2 SNEGSKA (reference sequence). The CDR3 spans 17 residues. For the CDR3, the DNA is TGCAGTGCTATGGCCTATCTAGCGGGAGCTACCTACAATGAGCAGTTCTTC. Encoded protein: CSAMAYLAGATYNEQFF.

The chain links TRBV9 to TRBJ2-5; tentative D call: TRBD2 (7 bases). This CDR3 spans 14 amino acids. V lost 4 bases to trimming and J lost 5 bases, with 15 bases between them. CDR1 is SGDLS and CDR2 is YYNGEE in the germline V gene. CDR3 in DNA: TGTGCCAGCAGCCCAAGGGGGGGGACGGAGACCCAGTACTTC. It specifies CASSPRGGTETQYF.

This clonotype was recorded once. The V gene is TRBV3-1, the J gene TRBJ2-7; D is uncertain. V lost 0 bases to trimming and J lost 3 bases, with 9 bases between them. Per germline, CDR1 LGHDT and CDR2 YNNKEL (reference sequence). This CDR3 is 14 amino acids long. CDR3 coding DNA: TGTGCCAGCAGCCAAGATCTTGCAGTCTACGAGCAGTACTTC. It codes for CASSQDLAVYEQYF.

The chain couples TRBV24-1 to TRBJ1-5; D gene unclear. The V end was cut by 7 bases, the J end by 7 bases, with 16 bases between. CDR1 is KGHDR, CDR2 SFDVKD, per germline. The CDR3 extends over 14 amino acids. The CDR3 DNA follows: TGTGCCACCAGGGGCTGTCTCAGCGTGCAGCCCCAGCATTTT. Residues: CATRGCLSVQPQHF.

The chain uses TRBV27 and TRBJ1-1; 7 bases are a match to TRBD1. V trimming: 2 bases; J trimming: 6 bases; junction bases outside the gene matches: 9. Germline V lookup: CDR1 MNHEY, CDR2 SMNVEV (reference sequence). This CDR3 contains 15 residues. CDR3 coding DNA: TGTGCCAGCAGTTTAAGTTCAGGGGGGGGTTCTGAAGCTTTCTTT. Translated: CASSLSSGGGSEAFF.

This clonotype has just one count. V is TRBV6-5 and J is TRBJ1-4, with 9 bases fitting TRBD1. Germline assignment: CDR1 MNHEY and CDR2 SVGAGI. J gave up 3 bases and V 6 bases, and 2 bases lay outside the gene matches. This CDR3 contains 14 residues. The CDR3 here is CASRRTGANEKLFF. The CDR3 DNA reads TGTGCCAGCAGGCGGACAGGGGCTAATGAAAAACTGTTTTTT.

The J gene is TRBJ2-7, the V gene TRBV9; tentative D call: TRBD2 (6 bases). The CDR3 covers 15 residues. The V end lost 0 bases, the J end lost 3 bases, and 13 bases lay between the germline ends. Germline V gives CDR1 SGDLS, CDR2 YYNGEE. The CDR3 is CASSVGTGVVYEQYF. The DNA for the CDR3 is TGTGCCAGCAGCGTAGGGACGGGAGTGGTCTACGAGCAGTACTTC.

The chain joins TRBV27 to TRBJ2-3; weak D call: TRBD2 (5 bases). Germline CDR1 and CDR2: MNHEY and SMNVEV (reference sequence). This CDR3 is built from 15 residues. V was pared by 3 bases and J by 3 bases, with 13 bases between. CDR3 coding DNA: TGTGCCAGCAGTTTCGGGGTGATGCGTACAGATACGCAGTATTTT. Translation gives CASSFGVMRTDTQYF.

The chain couples TRBV20-1 to TRBJ1-5, with 8 bases matching TRBD1. This CDR3 has 15 amino acids. The germline V gene encodes CDR1 DFQATT and CDR2 SNEGSKA (reference sequence). V lost 3 bases to trimming and J lost 4 bases; unmatched junction nucleotides: 8. The CDR3 reads CSASPTGALNQPQHF. As DNA, the CDR3 is TGCAGTGCTAGCCCGACAGGGGCTTTAAATCAGCCCCAGCATTTT.